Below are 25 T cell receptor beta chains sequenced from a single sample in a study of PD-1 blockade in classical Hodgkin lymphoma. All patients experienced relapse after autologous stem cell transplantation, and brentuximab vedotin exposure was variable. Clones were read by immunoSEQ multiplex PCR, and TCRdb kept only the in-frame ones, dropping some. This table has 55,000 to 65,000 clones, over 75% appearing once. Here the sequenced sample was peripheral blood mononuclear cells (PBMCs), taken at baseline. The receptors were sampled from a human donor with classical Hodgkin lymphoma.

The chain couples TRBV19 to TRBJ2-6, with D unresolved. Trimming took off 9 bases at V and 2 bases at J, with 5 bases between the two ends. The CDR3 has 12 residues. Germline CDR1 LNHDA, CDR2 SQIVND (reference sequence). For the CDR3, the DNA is TGTGCCAGCCAGGCTGGGGCCAACGTCCTGACTTTC. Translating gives CASQAGANVLTF.

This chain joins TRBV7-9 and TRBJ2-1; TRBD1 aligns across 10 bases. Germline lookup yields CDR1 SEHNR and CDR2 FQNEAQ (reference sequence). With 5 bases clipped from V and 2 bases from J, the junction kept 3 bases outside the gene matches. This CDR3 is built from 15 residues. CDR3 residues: CASSPTGGAYNEQFF. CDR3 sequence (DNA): TGTGCCAGCAGCCCGACAGGGGGCGCCTACAATGAGCAGTTCTTC.

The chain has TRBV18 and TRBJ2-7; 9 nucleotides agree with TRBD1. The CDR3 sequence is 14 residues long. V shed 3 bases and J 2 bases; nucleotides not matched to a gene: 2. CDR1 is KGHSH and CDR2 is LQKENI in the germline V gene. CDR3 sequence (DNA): TGTGCCAGCTCACCCCGACAGGGGGCCTACGAGCAGTACTTC. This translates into CASSPRQGAYEQYF.

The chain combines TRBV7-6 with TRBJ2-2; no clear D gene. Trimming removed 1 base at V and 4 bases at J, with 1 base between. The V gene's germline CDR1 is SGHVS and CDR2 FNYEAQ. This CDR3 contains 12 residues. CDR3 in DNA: TGTGCCAGCAGCTTAGGCACCGGGGAGCTGTTTTTT. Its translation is CASSLGTGELFF.

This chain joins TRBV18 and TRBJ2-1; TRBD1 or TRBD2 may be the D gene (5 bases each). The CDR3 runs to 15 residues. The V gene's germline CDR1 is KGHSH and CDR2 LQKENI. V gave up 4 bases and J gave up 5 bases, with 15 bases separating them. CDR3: CASSLGVSAHNEQFF. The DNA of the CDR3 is TGTGCCAGCTCACTGGGGGTTTCCGCACACAATGAGCAGTTCTTC.

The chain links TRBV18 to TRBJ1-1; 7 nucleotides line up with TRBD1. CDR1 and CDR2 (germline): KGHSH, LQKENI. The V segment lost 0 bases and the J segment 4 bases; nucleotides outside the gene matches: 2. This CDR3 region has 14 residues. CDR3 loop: CASSPPTGLTEAFF. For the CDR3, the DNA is TGTGCCAGCTCACCACCGACAGGGCTCACTGAAGCTTTCTTT. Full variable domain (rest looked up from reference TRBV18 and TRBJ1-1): NAGVMQNPRHLVRRRGQEARLRCSPMKGHSHVYWYRQLPEEGLKFMVYLQKENIIDESGMPKERFSAEFPKEGPSILRIQQVVRGDSAAYFCASSPPTGLTEAFFGQGTRLTVV.

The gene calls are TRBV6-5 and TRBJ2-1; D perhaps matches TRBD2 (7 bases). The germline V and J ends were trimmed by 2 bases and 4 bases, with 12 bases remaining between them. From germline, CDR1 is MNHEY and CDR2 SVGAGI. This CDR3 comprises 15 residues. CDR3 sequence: CASSYLGGPYNEQFF. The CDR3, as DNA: TGTGCCAGCAGTTACCTGGGGGGGCCATACAATGAGCAGTTCTTC.

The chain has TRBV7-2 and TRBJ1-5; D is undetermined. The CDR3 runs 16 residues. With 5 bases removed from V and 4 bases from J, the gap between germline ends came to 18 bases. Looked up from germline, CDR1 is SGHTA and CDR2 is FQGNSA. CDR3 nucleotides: TGTGCCAGCAGCCCCGGGTCATGGTTTGGGAATCAGCCCCAGCATTTT. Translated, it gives CASSPGSWFGNQPQHF.

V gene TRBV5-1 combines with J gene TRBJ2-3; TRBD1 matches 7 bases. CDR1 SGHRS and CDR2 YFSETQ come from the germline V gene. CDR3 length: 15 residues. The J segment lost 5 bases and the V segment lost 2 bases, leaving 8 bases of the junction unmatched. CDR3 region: CASSLGGEPGDTQYF. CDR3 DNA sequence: TGCGCCAGCAGCTTAGGGGGCGAACCCGGAGATACGCAGTATTTT.

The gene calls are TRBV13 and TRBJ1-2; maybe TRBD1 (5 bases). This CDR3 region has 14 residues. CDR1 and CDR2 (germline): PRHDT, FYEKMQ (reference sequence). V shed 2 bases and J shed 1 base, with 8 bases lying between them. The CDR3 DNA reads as TGTGCCAGCAGCTTACCCGACAGTAACTATGGCTACACCTTC. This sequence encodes CASSLPDSNYGYTF.

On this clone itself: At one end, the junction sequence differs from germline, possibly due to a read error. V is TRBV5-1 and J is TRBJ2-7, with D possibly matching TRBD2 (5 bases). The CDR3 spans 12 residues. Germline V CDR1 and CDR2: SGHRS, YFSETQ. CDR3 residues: CASSSNDYGQYF. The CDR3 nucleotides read TGCGCCAGCAGCTCCAACGACTACGGGCAGTACTTC.

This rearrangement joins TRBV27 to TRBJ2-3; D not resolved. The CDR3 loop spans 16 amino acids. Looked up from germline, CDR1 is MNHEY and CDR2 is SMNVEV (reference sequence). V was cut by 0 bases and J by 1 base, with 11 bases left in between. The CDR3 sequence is CASSLSTSRGTDTQYF. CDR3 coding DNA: TGTGCCAGCAGTTTATCAACATCTCGGGGCACAGATACGCAGTATTTT.

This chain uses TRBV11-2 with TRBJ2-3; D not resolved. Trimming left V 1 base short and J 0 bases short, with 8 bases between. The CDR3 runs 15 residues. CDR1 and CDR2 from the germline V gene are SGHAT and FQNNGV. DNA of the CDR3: TGTGCCAGCAGCTTAGGAACATCTAGCACAGATACGCAGTATTTT. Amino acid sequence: CASSLGTSSTDTQYF. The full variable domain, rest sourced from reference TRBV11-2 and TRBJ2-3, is EAGVAQSPRYKIIEKRQSVAFWCNPISGHATLYWYQQILGQGPKLLIQFQNNGVVDDSQLPKDRFSAERLKGVDSTLKIQPAKLEDSAVYLCASSLGTSSTDTQYFGPGTRLTVL.

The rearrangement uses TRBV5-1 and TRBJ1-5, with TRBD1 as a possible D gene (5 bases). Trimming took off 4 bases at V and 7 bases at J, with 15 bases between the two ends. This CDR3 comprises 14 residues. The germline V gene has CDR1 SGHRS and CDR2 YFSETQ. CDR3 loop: CASSMGDSNQPQHF. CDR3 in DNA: TGCGCCAGCAGCATGGGGGACTCCAACCAGCCCCAGCATTTT.

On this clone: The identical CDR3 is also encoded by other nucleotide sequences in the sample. The CDR3 sequence: CASSLGYEQYF. The CDR3 DNA reads TGTGCCAGCAGCCTTGGCTACGAGCAGTACTTC. The chain is built from TRBV27 and TRBJ2-7; D is ambiguous. The CDR3 extends over 11 amino acids. The germline V gene encodes CDR1 MNHEY and CDR2 SMNVEV (reference sequence). V was cut by 6 bases and J by 3 bases, with 6 bases left in between.

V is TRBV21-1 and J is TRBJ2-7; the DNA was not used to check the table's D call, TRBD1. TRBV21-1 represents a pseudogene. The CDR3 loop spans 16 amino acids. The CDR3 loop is CASSKFPRNVKYEQYF. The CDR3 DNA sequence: TGTGCCAGCAGCAAATTCCCCAGGAACGTGAAATACGAGCAGTACTTC.

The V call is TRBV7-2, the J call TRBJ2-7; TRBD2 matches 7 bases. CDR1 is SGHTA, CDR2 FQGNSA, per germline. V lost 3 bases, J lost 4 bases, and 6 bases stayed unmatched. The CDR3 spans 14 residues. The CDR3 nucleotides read TGTGCCAGCAGCTTGAGCGGGAAGAATTACGAGCAGTACTTC. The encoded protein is CASSLSGKNYEQYF.

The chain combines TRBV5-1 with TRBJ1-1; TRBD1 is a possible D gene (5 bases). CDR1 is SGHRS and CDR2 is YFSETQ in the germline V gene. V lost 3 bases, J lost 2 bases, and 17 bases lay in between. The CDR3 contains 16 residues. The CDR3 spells CASSWETDRDNTEAFF. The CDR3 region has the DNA TGCGCCAGCAGCTGGGAAACCGACAGAGACAACACTGAAGCTTTCTTT.

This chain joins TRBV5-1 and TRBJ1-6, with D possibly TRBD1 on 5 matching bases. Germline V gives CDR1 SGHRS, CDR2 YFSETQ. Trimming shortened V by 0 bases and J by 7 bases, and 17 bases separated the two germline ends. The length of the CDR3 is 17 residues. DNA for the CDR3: TGCGCCAGCAGCTTGGAGGGACTGGGGGTTTTAAATTCACCCCTCCACTTT. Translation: CASSLEGLGVLNSPLHF.

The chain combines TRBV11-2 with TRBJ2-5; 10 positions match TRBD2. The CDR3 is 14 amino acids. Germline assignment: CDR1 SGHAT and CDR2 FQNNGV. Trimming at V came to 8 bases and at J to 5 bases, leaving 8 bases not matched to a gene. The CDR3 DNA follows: TGTGCCAGCGAAGCGGGGGGGCCGTGGGAGACCCAGTACTTC. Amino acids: CASEAGGPWETQYF.

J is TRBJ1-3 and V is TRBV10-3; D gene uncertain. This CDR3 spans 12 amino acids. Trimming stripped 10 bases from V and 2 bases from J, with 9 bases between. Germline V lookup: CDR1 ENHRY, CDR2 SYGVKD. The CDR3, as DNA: TGTGCCACCGAGGGCCCTGGAAACACCATATATTTT. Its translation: CATEGPGNTIYF.

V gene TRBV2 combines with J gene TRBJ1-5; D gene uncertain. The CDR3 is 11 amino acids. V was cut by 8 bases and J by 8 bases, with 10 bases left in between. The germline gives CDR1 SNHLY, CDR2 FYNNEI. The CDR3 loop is CASGQEEPQHF. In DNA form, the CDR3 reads TGTGCCAGCGGGCAGGAGGAGCCCCAGCATTTT.

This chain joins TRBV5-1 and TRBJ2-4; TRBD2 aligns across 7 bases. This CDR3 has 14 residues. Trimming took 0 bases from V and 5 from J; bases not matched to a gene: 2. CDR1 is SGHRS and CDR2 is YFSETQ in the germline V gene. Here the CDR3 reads CASSLAAGQNIQYF. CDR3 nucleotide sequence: TGCGCCAGCAGCTTGGCAGCGGGACAAAACATTCAGTACTTC.

The CDR3 here is CASRTSPNTDTQYF. The CDR3 coding sequence is TGTGCCAGTAGAACTAGCCCTAACACAGATACGCAGTATTTT. This sequence joins TRBV6-1 and TRBJ2-3; TRBD2 is a possible D gene (6 bases). Germline CDR1 reads MNHNS; CDR2 reads SASEGT. Trimming shortened V by 9 bases and J by 2 bases, and 15 bases separated the two germline ends. The length of the CDR3 is 14 residues.

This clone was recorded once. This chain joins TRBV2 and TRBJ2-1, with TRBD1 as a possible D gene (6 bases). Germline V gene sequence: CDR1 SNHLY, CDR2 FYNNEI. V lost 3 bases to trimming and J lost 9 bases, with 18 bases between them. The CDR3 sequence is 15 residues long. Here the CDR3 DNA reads TGTGCCAGCAGTGAGTTCAGGGGAGCCTCGGGTGAGCAGTTCTTC. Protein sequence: CASSEFRGASGEQFF.